The clone carrying this T cell receptor beta chain is medium-sized (0.01 to 0.1%) within its sample. The antigen is not known. None of the patients had undergone any treatment ahead of thyroid surgery. This sample is part of a study of metastatic and nonmetastatic thyroid tumors. Study information: Across blood and tumor or nodule tissue, repertoires from malignant and benign thyroid patients were compared with one another.

The germline gives CDR1 DFQATT, CDR2 SNEGSKA (reference sequence). With 2 bases clipped from V and 8 bases from J, the junction kept 8 bases outside the gene matches. The CDR3 runs 13 residues. Authors' data handling: CDR3 differences across clinicopathological groups were used to build a distant-metastasis classifier for papillary thyroid cancer. TCRdb re-clonotyped the PCR reads via MiXCR. TCRdb assigned the V and J calls; the authors' analysis was not used. This sample has about 20,000 clones, with around a third found just once. Findings of the study overall: According to reports, the diversity of TCR beta was significantly higher in malignant thyroid tumors than in benign nodules, and this held in both blood and tumor samples.

Sequenced: blood. The TCR comes from a male donor with papillary thyroid cancer or a benign thyroid nodule (not recorded which). Some clones in this sample may be carry-over from other donors' samples. The rearrangement joins TRBV20-1 to TRBJ1-2; 7 bases agree with TRBD1. DNA of the CDR3: TGCAGTGCTAGACCACAGGGGAGAGAAGGCTACACCTTC. Protein: CSARPQGREGYTF.